The 17 T cell receptor beta chains below come from one sample, sequenced in a study of metastatic and nonmetastatic thyroid tumors. Through MiXCR, TCRdb re-clonotyped the PCR reads. In the table there are 6,500 to 8,000 clones, around 30% of which are singletons. Among the patients, none had received any treatment before thyroid surgery. Source material: tumor tissue. The receptors come from a male donor with papillary thyroid cancer or a benign thyroid nodule (not recorded which). Some clones in this sample may be carry-over from other donors' samples.

The V and J genes are TRBV28 and TRBJ2-1; 8 bases are a match to TRBD2. V was pared by 4 bases and J by 3 bases, with 11 bases of the junction left unmatched. Germline assignment: CDR1 MDHEN and CDR2 SYDVKM. The CDR3 runs 17 residues. In nucleotides, the CDR3 is TGTGCCAGCAGTTCGAAACAAGCGGGAGAAATCTACAATGAGCAGTTCTTC. This gives the protein CASSSKQAGEIYNEQFF.

The V call is TRBV2, the J call TRBJ2-3; no reliable D call. V was shortened by 3 bases and J by 4 bases, with 14 bases between the two germline ends. CDR3 length: 15 amino acids. CDR1 SNHLY and CDR2 FYNNEI come from the germline V gene. CDR3 amino acids: CASSDYREKPDTQYF. Written as DNA, the CDR3 is TGTGCCAGCAGTGATTATAGGGAAAAGCCAGATACGCAGTATTTT.

A single count supports this clone. The chain carries TRBV20-1 and TRBJ2-3; D ambiguous. The CDR3 is made up of 12 amino acids. Germline V lookup: CDR1 DFQATT, CDR2 SNEGSKA (reference sequence). Trimming took 3 bases from V and 4 from J, leaving 8 bases between them. CDR3 protein: CSASVGPDTQYF. CDR3 nucleotide sequence: TGCAGTGCTAGTGTAGGCCCAGATACGCAGTATTTT.

V usage is TRBV2 and J usage is TRBJ1-5; D is unresolved. This CDR3 has 14 residues. Trimming cost V 3 bases and J 1 base, with 7 bases left between them. Per germline, CDR1 SNHLY and CDR2 FYNNEI. This CDR3 reads CASSEAPSNQPQHF. The CDR3, as DNA: TGTGCCAGCAGTGAGGCGCCAAGCAATCAGCCCCAGCATTTT.

This rearrangement joins TRBV20-1 to TRBJ2-7; D is perhaps TRBD1 (6 bases). Germline V lookup: CDR1 DFQATT, CDR2 SNEGSKA (reference sequence). The CDR3 is made up of 12 amino acids. The V end was cut by 0 bases, the J end by 7 bases, with 10 bases between. CDR3 sequence (DNA): TGCAGTGCTAGAGAGACAGGTGGGGAGCAGTACTTC. Amino acid sequence: CSARETGGEQYF.

The sample holds many counts of this clone. The rearrangement joins TRBV7-9 to TRBJ2-1; tentatively, D is TRBD1 or TRBD2 (6 bases each). The CDR3 sequence is 15 residues long. The germline V gene has CDR1 SEHNR and CDR2 FQNEAQ (reference sequence). V was cut by 2 bases and J by 8 bases, with 16 bases left in between. The CDR3 region is CASSLQGRLGDEQFF. The DNA of the CDR3 is TGTGCCAGCAGCTTACAGGGGAGGCTTGGTGATGAGCAGTTCTTC.

Many counts were recorded for this clone. V and J are TRBV7-9 and TRBJ1-4, with 10 nucleotides matching TRBD1. Trimming removed 3 bases from V and 3 bases from J; junction bases left unmatched: 4. The CDR3 has 16 amino acids. Germline CDR1 and CDR2: SEHNR and FQNEAQ (reference sequence). In DNA form, the CDR3 reads TGTGCCAGCAGCTTTCGGGACAGGGGAGCTAATGAAAAACTGTTTTTT. It encodes CASSFRDRGANEKLFF.

The sample holds a few counts of this clone. The chain links TRBV28 to TRBJ2-6; D might be TRBD2 (5 bases). Germline V gene data show CDR1 as MDHEN and CDR2 as SYDVKM. The V and J ends lost 6 bases and 6 bases respectively, with 15 bases between them. This CDR3 has 15 amino acids. This chain's CDR3 is CASSPGGPEANVLTF. In nucleotides, the CDR3 is TGTGCCAGCAGCCCCGGAGGCCCCGAGGCCAACGTCCTGACTTTC.

V is TRBV11-2 and J is TRBJ2-5; 7 positions match TRBD2. V dropped 2 bases and J dropped 5; count of bases not matched to a gene: 8. The CDR3 runs 15 residues. The V gene's germline CDR1 is SGHAT and CDR2 FQNNGV. CDR3 loop: CASSLQGTTGETQYF. DNA for the CDR3: TGTGCCAGCAGCTTACAAGGGACTACGGGGGAGACCCAGTACTTC.

In nucleotides, the CDR3 is TGTGCCAGCAGCGTAGAGCACATCACAGATACGCAGTATTTT. Protein sequence: CASSVEHITDTQYF. The V call is TRBV9, the J call TRBJ2-3; no firm D call. Germline loops: CDR1 SGDLS, CDR2 YYNGEE. CDR3 length: 14 amino acids. The V gene lost 0 bases and the J gene lost 2 bases, with 7 bases spanning the gap. Looking up the rest from reference TRBV9 and TRBJ2-3 gives the full variable domain: DSGVTQTPKHLITATGQRVTLRCSPRSGDLSVYWYQQSLDQGLQFLIQYYNGEERAKGNILERFSAQQFPDLHSELNLSSLELGDSALYFCASSVEHITDTQYFGPGTRLTVL.

The rearrangement joins TRBV28 to TRBJ1-2, with TRBD1 matching over 8 bases. Germline assignment: CDR1 MDHEN and CDR2 SYDVKM. This CDR3 comprises 11 residues. V dropped 8 bases and J dropped 5; count of bases not matched to a gene: 1. The CDR3 region has the DNA TGTGCCAGCTGGGACAGGTATGGCTACACCTTC. Its translation: CASWDRYGYTF.

The gene calls are TRBV11-2 and TRBJ2-7; D unclear. This CDR3 is built from 14 residues. The V gene lost 5 bases and the J gene lost 1 base, with 12 bases spanning the gap. The germline V gene encodes CDR1 SGHAT and CDR2 FQNNGV. This chain's CDR3 is CASSPSGRSYEQYF. The DNA of the CDR3 is TGTGCCAGCAGCCCCAGTGGGCGATCCTACGAGCAGTACTTC.

This clone was detected many times. This chain connects TRBV19 to TRBJ1-2; D is undetermined. Trimming took off 11 bases at V and 8 bases at J, with 21 bases between the two ends. The germline CDR1 and CDR2 sequences are LNHDA and SQIVND (reference sequence). The CDR3 contains 13 residues. DNA of the CDR3: TGTGCCTGTACGGGGAGGAGCTCTCGGGGCTACACCTTC. Its translation: CACTGRSSRGYTF.

V usage is TRBV20-1 and J usage is TRBJ1-5; 9 bases are a match to TRBD1. Germline values: CDR1 DFQATT, CDR2 SNEGSKA (reference sequence). This CDR3 has 13 residues. The J segment lost 4 bases and the V segment lost 3 bases, leaving 1 base of the junction unmatched. CDR3: CSASGQGNQPQHF. CDR3 DNA sequence: TGCAGTGCTAGTGGACAGGGGAATCAGCCCCAGCATTTT.

This rearrangement joins TRBV11-1 to TRBJ2-1, with 14 bases matching TRBD2. V lost 4 bases and J lost 0; bases outside the gene matches: 5. This CDR3 comprises 18 residues. Looked up from germline, CDR1 is SGHAT and CDR2 is FQDESV (reference sequence). DNA of the CDR3: TGTGCCAGCAGCTCCCGGACTAGCGGGGGGAGCTCCTACAATGAGCAGTTCTTC. It yields the protein CASSSRTSGGSSYNEQFF. The complete variable domain, with remaining parts taken from reference TRBV11-1 and TRBJ2-1, reads EAEVAQSPRYKITEKSQAVAFWCDPISGHATLYWYRQILGQGPELLVQFQDESVVDDSQLPKDRFSAERLKGVDSTLKIQPAELGDSAMYLCASSSRTSGGSSYNEQFFGPGTRLTVL.

This clone has just a few counts. The rearrangement links TRBV6-1 to TRBJ1-2, with TRBD1 matching over 8 bases. The junction had 3 bases not matched to a gene; V was cut back by 5 bases and J by 4 bases. The germline V gene has CDR1 MNHNS and CDR2 SASEGT. The CDR3 extends over 13 amino acids. CDR3 region: CASSRQGRYGYTF. The CDR3 region has the DNA TGTGCCAGCAGTAGACAGGGGCGCTATGGCTACACCTTC.

V gene TRBV20-1 combines with J gene TRBJ2-1, with 8 nucleotides matching TRBD2. V shed 5 bases, J shed 7 bases, and the junction held 13 bases outside the gene matches. This CDR3 region has 15 residues. CDR1 and CDR2 from the germline V gene are DFQATT and SNEGSKA (reference sequence). The CDR3 region has the DNA TGCAGTGCTGGGGTTACTAGCGGATTTTGGAATGAGCAGTTCTTC. This sequence encodes CSAGVTSGFWNEQFF.